The rows below give T cell receptor beta chains drawn from one sample of a study of human T cells and chemical hapten exposure. TCRdb redid the calling of the RACE reads with MiXCR, one entry per CDR3 protein. The sample holds 95,000 to 150,000 distinct CDR3 sequences, roughly an eighth seen once. This specimen was whole blood, taken in connection with sensitization to the hapten diphenylcyclopropenone (DPC). These receptors were collected from a young man with alopecia areata. Some clones in this sample may be carry-over from other donors' samples. CDR3s include the opening cysteine and the closing phenylalanine or tryptophan. The D gene is left open where the match is weak. Expanded clones are given a class, and other clones once, few, many or no size at all.

V: TRBV7-9; size: few; J: TRBJ1-1; D: TRBD1; DNA: TGTGCCAGCAGCAGAATAGACAGGGGAGTCACTGAAGCTTTCTTT; CDR3: CASSRIDRGVTEAFF
V: TRBV7-4; size: .; J: TRBJ2-3; D: TRBD2; DNA: TGTGCCAGCAGCTTCTCTAGCGGGGGGACTAGCACAGATACGCAGTATTTT; CDR3: CASSFSSGGTSTDTQYF
V: TRBV4-3; size: many; J: TRBJ1-5; D: TRBD1; DNA: TGCGCCAGCAGCCAAGAGGCGGACAGGCATAATCAGCCCCAGCATTTT; CDR3: CASSQEADRHNQPQHF
V: TRBV9; size: .; J: TRBJ2-2; D: TRBD1; DNA: TGTGCCAGCAGCCCGACAGGGAATCTCGCCGGGGAGCTGTTTTTT; CDR3: CASSPTGNLAGELFF
V: TRBV5-4; size: many; J: TRBJ1-1; D: .; DNA: TGTGCCAGCAGCTTGGTGTCAGCTGAAGCTTTCTTT; CDR3: CASSLVSAEAFF
V: TRBV7-3; size: .; J: TRBJ2-1; D: .; DNA: TGTGCCAGCAGCCCGAGGGCAGCCCTAGTCTACAATGAGCAGTTCTTC; CDR3: CASSPRAALVYNEQFF
V: TRBV3-1; size: .; J: TRBJ2-7; D: .; DNA: TGTGCCAGCAGCCAACTCGCCAGGGGGGCGATACGCGAGCAGTACTTC; CDR3: CASSQLARGAIREQYF
V: TRBV10-3; size: .; J: TRBJ1-1; D: TRBD1; DNA: TGTGCCATCAGGACTGGACAGGGGAACACTGAAGCTTTCTTT; CDR3: CAIRTGQGNTEAFF
V: TRBV11-2; size: many; J: TRBJ2-1; D: .; DNA: TGTGCCAGCAGCTTAGATCGGGGATTCCAGTTCTTC; CDR3: CASSLDRGFQFF
V: TRBV7-6; size: .; J: TRBJ1-1; D: .; DNA: TGTGCCAGCAGCTTACGGGAGCGCATCATGAACACTGAAGCTTTCTTT; CDR3: CASSLRERIMNTEAFF
V: TRBV27; size: .; J: TRBJ2-4; D: TRBD1; DNA: TGTGCCAGCAGTTTATATCCAGGGGGTTCAAACATTCAGTACTTC; CDR3: CASSLYPGGSNIQYF
V: TRBV4-2; size: .; J: TRBJ2-1; D: TRBD2; DNA: TGTGCCAGCAGCCTCACTAGCGGGGGGGAAAATGAGCAGTTCTTC; CDR3: CASSLTSGGENEQFF
V: TRBV4-3; size: few; J: TRBJ1-5; D: .; DNA: TGCGCCAGCAGCCAATTTTGGGATAGCAATCAGCCCCAGCATTTT; CDR3: CASSQFWDSNQPQHF
V: TRBV3-1; size: .; J: TRBJ1-2; D: .; DNA: TGTGCCAGCAGCCAAGATTCGGGGAACTATGGCTACACCTTC; CDR3: CASSQDSGNYGYTF
V: TRBV29-1; size: .; J: TRBJ2-5; D: TRBD1; DNA: TGCAGCGTTGTGACAGGGGGTATCTCGGGGTCCCAGTACTTC; CDR3: CSVVTGGISGSQYF
V: TRBV27; size: .; J: TRBJ2-6; D: .; DNA: TGTGCCAGCAGTTTACTATCCTCAGTATCCTCTGGGTCGAGGGCCAACGTCCTGACTTTC; CDR3: CASSLLSSVSSGSRANVLTF
V: TRBV20-1; size: .; J: TRBJ2-1; D: TRBD2; DNA: TGCAGTGCTAGACCAACTAGCGGGGCTGGTAATGAGCAGTTCTTC; CDR3: CSARPTSGAGNEQFF
V: TRBV4-2; size: .; J: TRBJ2-2; D: TRBD1; DNA: TGTGCCAGCAGCCGGTCGGGACAGCTTTCAACCGGGGAGCTGTTTTTT; CDR3: CASSRSGQLSTGELFF
V: TRBV11-2; size: many; J: TRBJ2-1; D: TRBD2; DNA: TGTGCCAGCAGCCCCCTAGGCGGGGGGGATGAGCAGTTCTTC; CDR3: CASSPLGGGDEQFF
V: TRBV19; size: few; J: TRBJ2-6; D: .; DNA: TGTGCCAGTAGTATTGCCAACAGCGCCGGGGCCAACGTCCTGACTTTC; CDR3: CASSIANSAGANVLTF
V: TRBV11-2; size: .; J: TRBJ2-3; D: TRBD1; DNA: TGTGCCAGCAGCTCACAGGGGGCCTGGACAGATACGCAGTATTTT; CDR3: CASSSQGAWTDTQYF
V: TRBV29-1; size: many; J: TRBJ1-1; D: .; DNA: TGCAGCGTTGAGCGCAACTATAGGTCCACTGAAGCTTTCTTT; CDR3: CSVERNYRSTEAFF